The 32 T cell receptor beta chains listed next were all sequenced from one sample in a study of cytomegalovirus exposure and HLA in healthy donors. It was with 60 Vbeta and 13 Jbeta primers that the PCR ran. Method: immunoSEQ multiplex PCR; TCRdb's copy keeps in-frame clones and lacks some. The sample consists of 200,000 or so clones, over 65% of them appearing once. The sequencing sample was made of PBMCs. The source of these receptors is a boy aged 2 to 9 in good health and CMV-seronegative.

This clone came up once. This chain joins TRBV6-5 and TRBJ1-6; D is perhaps TRBD1 (5 bases). Germline values: CDR1 MNHEY, CDR2 SVGAGI. The CDR3 covers 15 residues. V was trimmed by 6 bases and J by 6 bases, leaving 15 bases between them. In nucleotides, the CDR3 is TGTGCCAGCAGGCCGGAACGGGGGAGTAATTCACCCCTCCACTTT. This gives the protein CASRPERGSNSPLHF.

The chain carries TRBV27 and TRBJ1-4, with D maybe TRBD1 (6 bases). Germline lookup yields CDR1 MNHEY and CDR2 SMNVEV (reference sequence). The ends were cut back, 4 bases at V and 6 bases at J, with 12 bases in the middle. CDR3 length equals 14 residues. The CDR3 loop reads CASSSGVYHEKLFF. The DNA for the CDR3 is TGTGCCAGCAGTTCAGGGGTTTACCATGAAAAACTGTTTTTT.

This clone was detected once. The rearrangement links TRBV29-1 to TRBJ1-5; no definite D call. The CDR3 covers 12 residues. Germline loops: CDR1 SQVTM, CDR2 ANQGSEA. Trimming removed 4 bases from V and 4 bases from J, with 8 bases in between. Here the CDR3 DNA reads TGCAGCGTTGCGACGGGGAATCAGCCCCAGCATTTT. This codes for CSVATGNQPQHF.

The gene calls are TRBV6-5 and TRBJ2-5; possible D gene TRBD1, 6 bases. In germline, CDR1 is MNHEY, CDR2 SVGAGI. V was trimmed by 5 bases and J by 5 bases, leaving 9 bases between them. The CDR3 contains 12 residues. Here the CDR3 reads CASSGGGETQYF. CDR3 DNA: TGTGCCAGCAGTGGGGGCGGGGAGACCCAGTACTTC.

The gene calls are TRBV4-2 and TRBJ1-5; D is unresolved. Germline CDR1 and CDR2: LGHNA and YNFKEQ. This CDR3 has 14 amino acids. V was pared by 1 base and J by 2 bases, with 6 bases between. Here the CDR3 reads CASSQVRGNQPQHF. DNA for the CDR3: TGTGCCAGCAGCCAAGTCCGGGGCAATCAGCCCCAGCATTTT.

The V and J genes are TRBV5-5 and TRBJ2-7, with D perhaps matching TRBD1 (6 bases). The length of the CDR3 is 13 residues. CDR1 SGHKS and CDR2 YYEKEE come from the germline V gene (reference sequence). Trimming took off 2 bases at V and 6 bases at J, with 12 bases between the two ends. The CDR3 protein is CASSFGQSREQYF. The CDR3 region has the DNA TGTGCCAGCAGCTTTGGACAGTCCCGCGAGCAGTACTTC.

The chain is built from TRBV2 and TRBJ1-3, with D tentatively TRBD1 (5 bases). The CDR3 totals 12 residues. Germline CDR1 and CDR2: SNHLY and FYNNEI. Trimming removed 10 bases from V and 1 base from J, with 8 bases in between. CDR3 DNA sequence: TGTGCCACCCAGGGTTCTGGAAACACCATATATTTT. It translates to CATQGSGNTIYF.

About this clone itself: The missing conserved phenylalanine or tryptophan at the end of this CDR3 makes a read error likely. The V call is TRBV15, the J call TRBJ2-4; 7 bases map to TRBD1. J lost 6 bases, V lost 7 bases, and 15 bases had no gene match. The CDR3 spans 16 residues. The germline CDR1 and CDR2 sequences are LNHNV and YYDKDF (reference sequence). Here the CDR3 reads CATTPDRVRLGNIQYL. The CDR3 DNA reads as TGTGCCACCACGCCCGACAGGGTACGTTTGGGAAACATTCAGTACCTC.

This chain links TRBV29-1 with TRBJ2-1, with 10 bases matching TRBD2. The trim removed 7 bases at V and 5 bases at J, leaving 8 bases unmatched. Germline V CDR1 and CDR2: SQVTM, ANQGSEA. The CDR3 is 14 residues long. DNA of the CDR3: TGCAGCGCCCTCAAGCGGGGGGGCCACAATGAGCAGTTCTTC. It specifies CSALKRGGHNEQFF.

The chain is built from TRBV27 and TRBJ2-1, with 8 bases fitting TRBD2. V was pared by 2 bases and J by 0 bases, with 3 bases of the junction left unmatched. The V gene's germline CDR1 is MNHEY and CDR2 SMNVEV (reference sequence). This CDR3 is built from 16 residues. CDR3 amino acids: CASSLVAGISYNEQFF. The DNA for the CDR3 is TGTGCCAGCAGTTTAGTAGCGGGGATCTCCTACAATGAGCAGTTCTTC.

The chain combines TRBV6-5 with TRBJ2-3, with D maybe TRBD2 (5 bases). V gave up 2 bases and J gave up 2 bases, with 8 bases separating them. Germline V gives CDR1 MNHEY, CDR2 SVGAGI. This CDR3 has 14 residues. For the CDR3, the DNA is TGTGCCAGCAGTTACGGAGCGGACACAGATACGCAGTATTTT. Amino acids: CASSYGADTDTQYF.

This clone has a handful of counts. The chain is built from TRBV6-6 and TRBJ2-5; TRBD2 matches at 11 bases. Germline CDR1 is MNHNY and CDR2 is SVGAGI (reference sequence). This CDR3 is 15 amino acids long. V shed 4 bases and J 2 bases; nucleotides not matched to a gene: 3. This CDR3 reads CASSSTSGVQETQYF. The CDR3 bases are TGTGCCAGCAGTTCGACTAGCGGGGTACAAGAGACCCAGTACTTC.

The chain couples TRBV11-2 to TRBJ1-4; the D is unclear. The CDR3 is made up of 17 amino acids. Trimming took 1 base from V and 0 from J, leaving 12 bases between them. Germline CDR1 reads SGHAT; CDR2 reads FQNNGV. CDR3 sequence: CASSLGPGRATNEKLFF. The CDR3 region has the DNA TGTGCCAGCAGCTTAGGGCCGGGGAGAGCAACTAATGAAAAACTGTTTTTT.

The chain recombines TRBV5-6 with TRBJ2-3, with unresolved D. Trimming left V 2 bases short and J 4 bases short, with 8 bases between. The germline CDR1 and CDR2 sequences are SGHDT and YYEEEE. This CDR3 contains 13 residues. CDR3 sequence (DNA): TGTGCCAGCAGCTTAGTAGAGGCAGATACGCAGTATTTT. Protein: CASSLVEADTQYF.

The chain is built from TRBV5-6 and TRBJ2-5; D not certain. The CDR3 runs 14 residues. Germline CDR1 and CDR2: SGHDT and YYEEEE. V was cut by 1 base and J by 2 bases, with 9 bases left in between. CDR3 coding DNA: TGTGCCAGCAGCTTGACTAACTGGCAAGAGACCCAGTACTTC. Translating gives CASSLTNWQETQYF.

The chain employs TRBV19 and TRBJ2-5; D possibly corresponds to TRBD2 (5 bases). The CDR3 runs to 11 residues. Looked up from germline, CDR1 is LNHDA and CDR2 is SQIVND (reference sequence). Trimming removed 6 bases at V and 5 bases at J, with 7 bases between. In DNA form, the CDR3 reads TGTGCCAGTAGCAGAGGGGAGACCCAGTACTTC. Amino acid sequence: CASSRGETQYF.

The genes are TRBV19 and TRBJ1-6; 8 bases are shared with TRBD1. Germline lookup yields CDR1 LNHDA and CDR2 SQIVND (reference sequence). The J segment lost 0 bases and the V segment lost 3 bases, leaving 13 bases of the junction unmatched. The CDR3 extends over 20 amino acids. CDR3 residues: CASSMTGAIFPVSYNSPLHF. DNA for the CDR3: TGTGCCAGTAGTATGACAGGGGCGATCTTCCCCGTCTCCTATAATTCACCCCTCCACTTT.

The genes are TRBV6-5 and TRBJ1-3; the match to TRBD1 covers 7 bases. With V trimmed by 0 bases and J by 7 bases, 9 bases remained unmatched. The CDR3 is made up of 16 amino acids. Germline-derived CDR1 and CDR2 are MNHEY and SVGAGI. The CDR3 nucleotides are TGTGCCAGCAGTTACTCTTGGACAGGTCCCGGGAACACCATATATTTT. Residues: CASSYSWTGPGNTIYF.

J is TRBJ1-1 and V is TRBV19; a weak D match, TRBD1 (5 bases). The CDR3 is 13 residues long. Trimming removed 3 bases from V and 7 bases from J, with 12 bases in between. Germline loops: CDR1 LNHDA, CDR2 SQIVND (reference sequence). The CDR3 DNA follows: TGTGCCAGTAGTATCGAGTACAGGCGTGAAGCTTTCTTT. Translating gives CASSIEYRREAFF. Filled out from reference TRBV19 and TRBJ1-1, the complete variable domain reads DGGITQSPKYLFRKEGQNVTLSCEQNLNHDAMYWYRQDPGQGLRLIYYSQIVNDFQKGDIAEGYSVSREKKESFPLTVTSAQKNPTAFYLCASSIEYRREAFFGQGTRLTVV.

The CDR3 is CASSKSGTRSYNEQFF. Here the CDR3 DNA reads TGTGCCAGCAGCAAATCCGGGACACGCTCCTACAATGAGCAGTTCTTC. The rearrangement links TRBV7-9 to TRBJ2-1, with a weak D call TRBD1 (6 bases). Trimming left V 5 bases short and J 0 bases short, with 14 bases between. The CDR3 spans 16 residues. Per the germline V gene, CDR1 is SEHNR and CDR2 is FQNEAQ (reference sequence).

This clone came up once. The chain couples TRBV9 to TRBJ2-5; maybe TRBD1 (5 bases). This CDR3 is built from 13 residues. Germline lookup yields CDR1 SGDLS and CDR2 YYNGEE. Trimming removed 2 bases from V and 1 base from J, with 6 bases in between. The CDR3 coding sequence is TGTGCCAGCAGCGTTACAGGCCAAGAGACCCAGTACTTC. Protein sequence: CASSVTGQETQYF.

This clone was recorded only once. CDR3 amino acids: CATSRYLQDYGYTF. The CDR3 DNA follows: TGTGCCACCAGCAGGTACCTTCAGGACTATGGCTACACCTTC. The chain recombines TRBV15 with TRBJ1-2; D is ambiguous. Trimming stripped 3 bases from V and 3 bases from J, with 11 bases between. This CDR3 has 14 amino acids. Germline CDR1 reads LNHNV; CDR2 reads YYDKDF (reference sequence).

V and J are TRBV7-2 and TRBJ2-7; 7 nucleotides agree with TRBD2. CDR1 and CDR2 (germline): SGHTA, FQGNSA. The trim removed 3 bases at V and 5 bases at J, leaving 10 bases unmatched. CDR3 length: 15 residues. The CDR3: CASSFQSGVLDEQYF. The CDR3 nucleotides are TGTGCCAGCAGCTTCCAAAGCGGGGTGCTCGACGAGCAGTACTTC.

The chain joins TRBV20-1 to TRBJ1-5; tentative D call: TRBD1 (6 bases). This CDR3 comprises 11 residues. Trimming removed 6 bases from V and 9 bases from J, with 12 bases in between. CDR1 and CDR2 from the germline V gene are DFQATT and SNEGSKA (reference sequence). Here the CDR3 reads CSARGEGPQHF. The CDR3 region has the DNA TGCAGTGCCAGGGGAGAGGGGCCCCAGCATTTT.

This chain links TRBV7-6 with TRBJ1-2, with a tentative D call TRBD1 (6 bases). Germline loops: CDR1 SGHVS, CDR2 FNYEAQ. The V and J ends lost 5 bases and 8 bases respectively, with 15 bases between them. This CDR3 is 13 amino acids long. CDR3 residues: CASSVAGAIGYTF. The CDR3 bases are TGTGCCAGCAGCGTGGCAGGGGCGATCGGCTACACCTTC.

As to this clone: In the same sample, other DNA sequences code for this CDR3. The J gene is TRBJ2-7, the V gene TRBV2, with 10 bases lining up with TRBD2. V lost 3 bases and J lost 7; bases outside the gene matches: 6. Germline CDR1 is SNHLY and CDR2 is FYNNEI. The CDR3 has 14 amino acids. This CDR3 is CASSDGLAGVEQYF. The CDR3, as DNA: TGTGCCAGCAGTGACGGGCTAGCGGGGGTTGAGCAGTACTTC.

The chain combines TRBV7-8 with TRBJ1-4; a possible D gene is TRBD1 (6 bases). This CDR3 comprises 14 residues. The ends were cut back, 5 bases at V and 4 bases at J, with 11 bases in the middle. Germline assignment: CDR1 SGHVS and CDR2 FQNEAQ. Written as DNA, the CDR3 is TGTGCCAGCAGCATGACAGGCCTTAATGAAAAACTGTTTTTT. Amino acid sequence: CASSMTGLNEKLFF.

Concerning this clone itself: One end of the junction fails to match germline, which may point to a read error. Other DNA sequences in the sample encode the same CDR3. J is TRBJ1-2 and V is TRBV10-3, with TRBD1 matching 8 bases. CDR1 and CDR2 (germline): ENHRY, SYGVKD. CDR3 length: 13 amino acids. Here the CDR3 reads CATLRQGTYGYTF. In DNA form, the CDR3 reads TGCGCCACCCTGAGACAGGGGACCTATGGCTACACCTTC.

The table lists this clone with a few counts. The V call is TRBV7-2, the J call TRBJ2-2; 7 bases map to TRBD2. The CDR3 loop spans 15 amino acids. Per the germline V gene, CDR1 is SGHTA and CDR2 is FQGNSA. Trimming at V came to 5 bases and at J to 8 bases, leaving 11 bases not matched to a gene. CDR3 sequence reads: CASSPERGPAGELFF. The CDR3 coding sequence is TGTGCCAGCAGCCCCGAGCGGGGACCGGCGGGGGAGCTGTTTTTT.

V and J are TRBV7-9 and TRBJ2-5; weak D call: TRBD2 (6 bases). This CDR3 region has 14 residues. Trimming left V 2 bases short and J 0 bases short, with 7 bases between. Germline-derived CDR1 and CDR2 are SEHNR and FQNEAQ (reference sequence). CDR3 loop: CASSLRTNQETQYF. CDR3 nucleotide sequence: TGTGCCAGCAGCTTAAGGACTAACCAAGAGACCCAGTACTTC. Based on the CDR3 plus reference TRBV7-9 and TRBJ2-5, the full variable domain is DTGVSQNPRHKITKRGQNVTFRCDPISEHNRLYWYRQTLGQGPEFLTYFQNEAQLEKSRLLSDRFSAERPKGSFSTLEIQRTEQGDSAMYLCASSLRTNQETQYFGPGTRLLVL.

The rearrangement links TRBV5-8 to TRBJ2-1; 9 bases agree with TRBD2. Unmatched junction bases numbered 11, after V lost 3 bases and J lost 7 bases. The CDR3 runs to 16 residues. Germline CDR1 is SGHTS and CDR2 is YDEGEE. The CDR3 sequence is CASSSLGAGGQNEQFF. The CDR3 nucleotides read TGTGCCAGCAGCTCCCTCGGAGCGGGGGGTCAAAATGAGCAGTTCTTC. Supplemented by reference TRBV5-8 and TRBJ2-1, the full variable domain reads EAGVTQSPTHLIKTRGQQATLRCSPISGHTSVYWYQQALGLGLQFLLWYDEGEERNRGNFPPRFSGRQFPNYSSELNVNALELEDSALYLCASSSLGAGGQNEQFFGPGTRLTVL.

The CDR3 region is CASSRGGHTNYGYTF. The CDR3 nucleotides are TGTGCCAGCAGTCGGGGGGGACATACCAACTATGGCTACACCTTC. The chain links TRBV27 to TRBJ1-2; a possible D gene is TRBD1 (6 bases). Trimming shortened V by 5 bases and J by 2 bases, and 15 bases separated the two germline ends. CDR3 length equals 15 residues. Per the germline V gene, CDR1 is MNHEY and CDR2 is SMNVEV (reference sequence).